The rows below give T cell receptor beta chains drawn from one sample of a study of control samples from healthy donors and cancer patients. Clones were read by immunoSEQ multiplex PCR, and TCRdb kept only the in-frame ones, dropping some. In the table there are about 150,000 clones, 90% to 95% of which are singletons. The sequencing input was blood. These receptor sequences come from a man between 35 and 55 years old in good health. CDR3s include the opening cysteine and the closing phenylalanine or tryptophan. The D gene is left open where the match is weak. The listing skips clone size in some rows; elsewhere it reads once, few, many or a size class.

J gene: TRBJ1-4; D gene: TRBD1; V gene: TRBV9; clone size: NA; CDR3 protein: CASSVEQGARGEKLFF; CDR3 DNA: TGTGCCAGCAGCGTAGAGCAGGGGGCTCGTGGTGAAAAACTGTTTTTT
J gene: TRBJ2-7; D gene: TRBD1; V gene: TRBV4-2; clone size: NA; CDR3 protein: CASSHFRDRSYEQYF; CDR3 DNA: TGTGCCAGCAGCCATTTCCGGGACAGGAGCTACGAGCAGTACTTC
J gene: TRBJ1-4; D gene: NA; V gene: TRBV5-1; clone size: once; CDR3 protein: CTSSLAPNEKLFF; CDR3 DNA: TGCACCAGCAGCTTGGCTCCTAATGAAAAACTGTTTTTT
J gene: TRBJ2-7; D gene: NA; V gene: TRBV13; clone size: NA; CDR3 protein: CASSPPRASYEQYF; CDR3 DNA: TGTGCCAGCAGCCCCCCCAGGGCTTCCTACGAGCAGTACTTC
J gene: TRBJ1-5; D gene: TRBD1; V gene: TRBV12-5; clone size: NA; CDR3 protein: CASGLGQGPLEPQHF; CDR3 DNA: TGTGCTAGTGGTTTGGGACAGGGACCCCTGGAGCCCCAGCATTTT
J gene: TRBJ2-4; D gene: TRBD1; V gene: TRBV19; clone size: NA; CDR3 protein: CASRTGGQGAKNIQYF; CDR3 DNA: TGTGCCAGTCGAACCGGGGGACAGGGAGCCAAAAACATTCAGTACTTC
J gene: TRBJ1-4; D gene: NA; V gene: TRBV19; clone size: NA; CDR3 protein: CASTEGHPNEKLFF; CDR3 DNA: TGTGCCAGTACTGAGGGACACCCTAATGAAAAACTGTTTTTT
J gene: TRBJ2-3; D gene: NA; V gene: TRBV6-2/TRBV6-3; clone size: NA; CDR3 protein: CASSWRFADTQYF; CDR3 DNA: TGTGCCAGCAGTTGGCGTTTCGCAGATACGCAGTATTTT
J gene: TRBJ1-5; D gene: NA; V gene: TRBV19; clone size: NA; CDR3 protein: CASQGSKKPQHF; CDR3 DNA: TGTGCCAGTCAGGGCAGCAAGAAGCCCCAGCATTTT
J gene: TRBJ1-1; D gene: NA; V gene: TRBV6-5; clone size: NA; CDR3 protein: CASGYLRDTEAFF; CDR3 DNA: TGTGCCAGCGGTTACCTCCGGGACACTGAAGCTTTCTTT
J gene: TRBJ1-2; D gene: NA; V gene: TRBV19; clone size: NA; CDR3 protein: CASNQGFYGYTF; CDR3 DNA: TGTGCCAGTAATCAGGGGTTCTATGGCTACACCTTC
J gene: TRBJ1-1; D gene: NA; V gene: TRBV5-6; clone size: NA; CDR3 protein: CASSLGGYNTEAFF; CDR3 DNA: TGTGCCAGCAGCTTGGGAGGTTATAACACTGAAGCTTTCTTT
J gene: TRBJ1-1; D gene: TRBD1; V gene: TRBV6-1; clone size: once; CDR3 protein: CASSEGIKTGATEAFF; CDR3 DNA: TGTGCCAGCAGTGAAGGGATCAAAACAGGGGCCACTGAAGCTTTCTTT
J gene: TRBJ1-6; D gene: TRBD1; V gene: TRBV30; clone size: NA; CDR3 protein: CAWSGGTGWSPLHF; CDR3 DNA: TGTGCCTGGAGCGGCGGGACAGGGTGGTCACCCCTCCACTTT
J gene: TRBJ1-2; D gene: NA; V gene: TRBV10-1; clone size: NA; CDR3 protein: CAPIGQIYGYTF; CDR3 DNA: TGCGCCCCCATTGGACAGATATATGGCTACACCTTC